The 18 T cell receptor beta chains given below trace back to one sample, sequenced in a study of blood T cell repertoires in COVID-19. Assay: immunoSEQ multiplex PCR; the TCRdb copy retains only in-frame clones and omits some. The table records around 380,000 clones, over 75% of them present only once. The specimen sequenced was PBMCs or T cells enriched from blood (not recorded which). These receptors all stem from a man in his thirties or forties who had recovered from COVID-19.

The V and J genes are TRBV3-1 (or the pseudogene TRBV3-2) and TRBJ2-7; D may be TRBD2 (5 bases). V was pared by 0 bases and J by 2 bases, with 17 bases between. Germline lookup yields CDR1 LGHDT and CDR2 YNNKEL (reference sequence). The CDR3 length is 17 residues. The CDR3, as DNA: TGTGCCAGCAGCCAAGACCCGGGCGGCGGGTTGACCTACGAGCAGTACTTC. It specifies CASSQDPGGGLTYEQYF.

The V and J genes are TRBV6-2 or TRBV6-3 and TRBJ2-6, with TRBD1 matching over 8 bases. The trim removed 5 bases at V and 0 bases at J, leaving 6 bases unmatched. Germline V gene data show CDR1 as MNHEY and CDR2 as SVGEGT. The length of the CDR3 is 17 residues. The CDR3 reads CASSHGTGLSGANVLTF. The DNA for the CDR3 is TGTGCCAGCAGTCACGGGACAGGTCTCTCTGGGGCCAACGTCCTGACTTTC.

The V and J genes are TRBV19 and TRBJ1-2; 9 bases are a match to TRBD1. This CDR3 is 14 amino acids long. Germline V CDR1 and CDR2: LNHDA, SQIVND (reference sequence). The junction had 12 bases not matched to a gene; V was cut back by 8 bases and J by 8 bases. The CDR3 sequence: CASCPTGGGWGYTF. CDR3 coding DNA: TGTGCCAGTTGCCCAACAGGGGGCGGCTGGGGCTACACCTTC.

On this clone itself: This same CDR3 is encoded by further DNA sequences in the sample. The chain links TRBV30 to TRBJ1-5, with 9 nucleotides matching TRBD1. With 0 bases clipped from V and 7 bases from J, the junction kept 1 base outside the gene matches. The CDR3 extends over 13 amino acids. Germline-derived CDR1 and CDR2 are GTSNPN and SVGIG (reference sequence). The CDR3 loop reads CAWSVGQGQPQHF. CDR3 coding DNA: TGTGCCTGGAGTGTCGGACAGGGGCAGCCCCAGCATTTT.

The CDR3 bases are TGTGCCAGCAGTAACCTGCTCCTAGCGGGGGGGCCTTGGAACACCGGGGAGCTGTTTTTT. It translates to CASSNLLLAGGPWNTGELFF. The chain combines TRBV2 with TRBJ2-2; 12 nucleotides line up with TRBD2. Germline assignment: CDR1 SNHLY and CDR2 FYNNEI. The V and J ends lost 5 bases and 1 base, in that order; junction bases with no gene match: 14. There are 20 residues in the CDR3. Full variable domain (missing parts from reference TRBV2 and TRBJ2-2): EPEVTQTPSHQVTQMGQEVILRCVPISNHLYFYWYRQILGQKVEFLVSFYNNEISEKSEIFDDQFSVERPDGSNFTLKIRSTKLEDSAMYFCASSNLLLAGGPWNTGELFFGEGSRLTVL.

Here the CDR3 reads CASGDRGATNEKLFF. Here the CDR3 DNA reads TGTGCCAGCGGGGACAGAGGAGCAACTAATGAAAAACTGTTTTTT. The rearrangement links TRBV7-9 to TRBJ1-4; 7 bases align to TRBD1. Germline CDR1 and CDR2: SEHNR and FQNEAQ (reference sequence). The CDR3 runs to 15 residues. V lost 8 bases and J lost 0; bases outside the gene matches: 6.

This chain uses TRBV25-1 with TRBJ2-7; tentatively, D is TRBD2 (6 bases). CDR3 length: 13 residues. Germline V gene lookup returns CDR1 MGHDK and CDR2 SYGVNS. Trimming cost V 6 bases and J 1 base, with 10 bases left between them. The CDR3 region is CASRIGGSYEQYF. In nucleotides, the CDR3 is TGTGCCAGCAGAATCGGGGGATCCTACGAGCAGTACTTC.

In this sample, this clone turned up a few times. This chain uses TRBV7-9 with TRBJ1-3; D is uncertain. Germline lookup yields CDR1 SEHNR and CDR2 FQNEAQ (reference sequence). V was pared by 3 bases and J by 0 bases, with 9 bases between. This CDR3 has 15 amino acids. Written as DNA, the CDR3 is TGTGCCAGCAGCTTTCTACGGAGCTCTGGAAACACCATATATTTT. Its protein product is CASSFLRSSGNTIYF. Together with reference TRBV7-9 and TRBJ1-3, the CDR3 gives the full variable domain: DTGVSQNPRHKITKRGQNVTFRCDPISEHNRLYWYRQTLGQGPEFLTYFQNEAQLEKSRLLSDRFSAERPKGSFSTLEIQRTEQGDSAMYLCASSFLRSSGNTIYFGEGSWLTVV.

The chain recombines TRBV6-5 with TRBJ1-3; no firm D call. V shed 10 bases and J shed 3 bases, with 16 bases lying between them. This CDR3 region has 14 residues. Germline CDR1 MNHEY, CDR2 SVGAGI. CDR3 in amino acids: CATHDPPGGNTIYF. CDR3 coding DNA: TGTGCCACGCATGACCCACCGGGTGGAAACACCATATATTTT.

The chain employs TRBV21-1 and TRBJ1-6. TRBV21-1 is reported as a pseudogene. This CDR3 contains 16 residues. The CDR3 loop is CASSKNNGGGNSPLHF. As DNA, the CDR3 is TGTGCCAGCAGCAAAAATAACGGCGGAGGGAACTCACCCCTCCACTTT.

V gene TRBV15 combines with J gene TRBJ1-1; weak D call: TRBD1 (5 bases). This CDR3 spans 15 amino acids. Germline loops: CDR1 LNHNV, CDR2 YYDKDF (reference sequence). Trimming took 5 bases from V and 0 from J, leaving 13 bases between them. CDR3 sequence: CATSPQGHMNTEAFF. The CDR3 region has the DNA TGTGCCACCAGCCCGCAGGGCCACATGAACACTGAAGCTTTCTTT.

This chain connects TRBV19 to TRBJ1-2, with TRBD1 matching over 8 bases. The V gene's germline CDR1 is LNHDA and CDR2 SQIVND (reference sequence). The CDR3 runs 13 residues. With V trimmed by 7 bases and J by 5 bases, 6 bases remained unmatched. CDR3 in amino acids: CASNAGGSYGYTF. Here the CDR3 DNA reads TGTGCCAGTAACGCAGGGGGCAGTTATGGCTACACCTTC.

The chain joins TRBV4-3 to TRBJ1-5, with 8 bases that match TRBD1. Germline V gene data show CDR1 as LGHNA and CDR2 as YSLEER. Germline trimming cut 2 bases from V and 5 bases from J; bases unmatched to any gene: 8. The CDR3 covers 16 residues. CDR3 DNA: TGCGCCAGCAGCCAATACCGGACAGGGTCAGATCAGCCCCAGCATTTT. It specifies CASSQYRTGSDQPQHF.

V gene TRBV5-1 combines with J gene TRBJ2-3; no firm D call. V shed 4 bases and J shed 0 bases, with 9 bases lying between them. The germline gives CDR1 SGHRS, CDR2 YFSETQ. This CDR3 comprises 14 residues. CDR3 region: CASSLEPSTDTQYF. The CDR3 DNA reads as TGCGCCAGCAGCCTGGAGCCCAGCACAGATACGCAGTATTTT. Based on the CDR3 plus reference TRBV5-1 and TRBJ2-3, the full variable domain is KAGVTQTPRYLIKTRGQQVTLSCSPISGHRSVSWYQQTPGQGLQFLFEYFSETQRNKGNFPGRFSGRQFSNSRSEMNVSTLELGDSALYLCASSLEPSTDTQYFGPGTRLTVL.

V and J are TRBV5-1 and TRBJ1-1, with D unresolved. The germline CDR1 and CDR2 sequences are SGHRS and YFSETQ. Trimming took off 2 bases at V and 0 bases at J, with 8 bases between the two ends. The CDR3 totals 14 residues. This chain's CDR3 is CASSLEVMNTEAFF. CDR3 DNA sequence: TGCGCCAGCAGCTTAGAGGTCATGAACACTGAAGCTTTCTTT. Combining the CDR3 with reference TRBV5-1 and TRBJ1-1 gives the whole variable domain KAGVTQTPRYLIKTRGQQVTLSCSPISGHRSVSWYQQTPGQGLQFLFEYFSETQRNKGNFPGRFSGRQFSNSRSEMNVSTLELGDSALYLCASSLEVMNTEAFFGQGTRLTVV.

This chain uses TRBV7-2 with TRBJ1-2; D is possibly TRBD1 (6 bases). V dropped 3 bases and J dropped 4 bases, with 9 bases sitting between them. Germline V gives CDR1 SGHTA, CDR2 FQGNSA. This CDR3 has 13 residues. CDR3 sequence: CASSFQGPYGYTF. The DNA of the CDR3 is TGTGCCAGCAGCTTCCAGGGGCCCTATGGCTACACCTTC.

The chain joins TRBV5-1 to TRBJ2-7, with a possible D match to TRBD1 (5 bases). With 1 base removed from V and 3 bases from J, the gap between germline ends came to 14 bases. Looked up from germline, CDR1 is SGHRS and CDR2 is YFSETQ. This CDR3 has 15 residues. The CDR3 here is CASSLRGVNSYEQYF. The DNA for the CDR3 is TGCGCCAGCAGCTTGAGGGGCGTTAATAGCTACGAGCAGTACTTC.

This chain joins TRBV13 and TRBJ1-2; no definite D call. Germline assignment: CDR1 PRHDT and CDR2 FYEKMQ (reference sequence). The CDR3 contains 17 residues. The V end lost 4 bases, the J end lost 1 base, and 19 bases lay between the germline ends. The CDR3 coding sequence is TGTGCCAGCAGCTCCAACACGGAGGCAGGTGTTAACTATGGCTACACCTTC. It encodes CASSSNTEAGVNYGYTF.